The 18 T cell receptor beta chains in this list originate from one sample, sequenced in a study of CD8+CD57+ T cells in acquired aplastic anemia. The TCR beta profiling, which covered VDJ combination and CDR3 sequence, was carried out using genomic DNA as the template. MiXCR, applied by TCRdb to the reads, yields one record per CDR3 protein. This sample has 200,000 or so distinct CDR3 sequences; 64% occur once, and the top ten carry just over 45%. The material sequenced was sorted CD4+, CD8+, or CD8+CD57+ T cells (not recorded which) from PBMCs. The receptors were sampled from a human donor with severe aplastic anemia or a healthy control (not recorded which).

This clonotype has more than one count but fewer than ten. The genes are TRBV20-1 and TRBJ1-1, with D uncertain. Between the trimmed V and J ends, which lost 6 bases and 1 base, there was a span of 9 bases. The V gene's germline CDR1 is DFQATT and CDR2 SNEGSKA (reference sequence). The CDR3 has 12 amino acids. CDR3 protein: CSALRRNTEAFF. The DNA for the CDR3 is TGCAGTGCCCTAAGAAGGAACACTGAAGCTTTCTTT.

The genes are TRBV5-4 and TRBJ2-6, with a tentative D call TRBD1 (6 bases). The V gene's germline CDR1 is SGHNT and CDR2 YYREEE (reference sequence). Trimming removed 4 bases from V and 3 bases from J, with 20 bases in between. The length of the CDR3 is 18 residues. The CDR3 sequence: CASSPSPQGNLGANVLTF. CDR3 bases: TGTGCCAGCAGCCCCTCCCCACAGGGTAATCTTGGGGCCAACGTCCTGACTTTC.

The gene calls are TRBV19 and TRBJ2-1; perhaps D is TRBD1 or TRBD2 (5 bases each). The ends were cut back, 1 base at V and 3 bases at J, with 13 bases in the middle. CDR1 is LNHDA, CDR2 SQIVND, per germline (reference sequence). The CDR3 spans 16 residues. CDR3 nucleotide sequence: TGTGCCAGTAGTATAGCTGCCCGGGACGGCTACAATGAGCAGTTCTTC. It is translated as CASSIAARDGYNEQFF.

CDR3 in amino acids: CASKAVSNTEAFF. The CDR3, as DNA: TGTGCCAGTAAAGCGGTTAGTAACACTGAAGCTTTCTTT. The V gene is TRBV19, the J gene TRBJ1-1; unclear D gene. Germline V gene sequence: CDR1 LNHDA, CDR2 SQIVND (reference sequence). V dropped 7 bases and J dropped 2 bases, with 11 bases sitting between them. The CDR3 is made up of 13 amino acids.

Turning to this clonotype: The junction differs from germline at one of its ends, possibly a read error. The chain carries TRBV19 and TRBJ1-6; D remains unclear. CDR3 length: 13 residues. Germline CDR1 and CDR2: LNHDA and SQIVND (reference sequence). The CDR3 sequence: CASSPTGVSPLYF. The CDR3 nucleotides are TGTGCCAGTAGTCCTACGGGAGTTTCACCCCTCTACTTT.

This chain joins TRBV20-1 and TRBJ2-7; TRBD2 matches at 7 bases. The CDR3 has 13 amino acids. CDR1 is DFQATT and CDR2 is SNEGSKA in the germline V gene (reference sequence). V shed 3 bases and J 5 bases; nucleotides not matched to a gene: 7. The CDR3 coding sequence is TGCAGTGCTAGGTTGGGAGGGCCCCACGAGCAGTACTTC. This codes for CSARLGGPHEQYF.

DNA for the CDR3: TGTGCCAGCAGCCATGGGGAGGGGTGGAACACTGAAGCTTTCTTT. It encodes CASSHGEGWNTEAFF. V is TRBV7-9 and J is TRBJ1-1, with a weak D call TRBD1 (5 bases). The germline V gene encodes CDR1 SEHNR and CDR2 FQNEAQ (reference sequence). The V end was cut by 5 bases, the J end by 1 base, with 14 bases between. This CDR3 contains 15 residues.

The chain's CDR3 is CAISEGKAVQETQYF. The CDR3 nucleotides read TGTGCCATCAGTGAGGGGAAGGCAGTCCAAGAGACCCAGTACTTC. This chain links TRBV10-3 with TRBJ2-5; D not certain. The CDR3 is made up of 15 amino acids. V lost 2 bases to trimming and J lost 1 base, with 11 bases between them. Germline V gene sequence: CDR1 ENHRY, CDR2 SYGVKD.

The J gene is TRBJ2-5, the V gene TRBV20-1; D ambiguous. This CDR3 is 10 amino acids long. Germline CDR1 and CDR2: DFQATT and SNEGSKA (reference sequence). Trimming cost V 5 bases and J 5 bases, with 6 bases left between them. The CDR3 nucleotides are TGCAGTGCTCTAGGGGAGACCCAGTACTTC. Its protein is CSALGETQYF.

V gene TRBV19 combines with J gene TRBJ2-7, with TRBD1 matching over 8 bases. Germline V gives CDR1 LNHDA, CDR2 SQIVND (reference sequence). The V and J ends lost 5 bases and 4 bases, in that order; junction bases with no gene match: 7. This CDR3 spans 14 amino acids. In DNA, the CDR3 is TGTGCCAGTAGTGATCGGTACAGGGGGTACGAGCAGTACTTC. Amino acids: CASSDRYRGYEQYF.

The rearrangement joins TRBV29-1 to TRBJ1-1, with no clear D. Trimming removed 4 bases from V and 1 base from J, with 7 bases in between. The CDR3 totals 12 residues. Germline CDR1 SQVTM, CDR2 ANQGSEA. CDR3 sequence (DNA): TGCAGCGTTGCGGGCGGGAACACTGAAGCTTTCTTT. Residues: CSVAGGNTEAFF.

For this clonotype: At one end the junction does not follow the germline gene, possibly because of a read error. The CDR3 DNA reads TGCGTCAGCAGCTTGGGAGGGGACGGGACCGGGGAGCTGCTTTTT. As protein: CVSSLGGDGTGELLF. The chain employs TRBV7-9 and TRBJ2-2, with 7 bases lining up with TRBD2. Germline V gives CDR1 SEHNR, CDR2 FQNEAQ (reference sequence). CDR3 size: 15 residues.

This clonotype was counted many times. DNA of the CDR3: TGTGCCAGCAGCTTAGAGGCGAGCTCCTACGAGCAGTACTTC. Amino acids: CASSLEASSYEQYF. The V call is TRBV7-9, the J call TRBJ2-7; D gene unclear. This CDR3 has 14 amino acids. V lost 1 base, J lost 0 bases, and 7 bases lay in between. In germline, CDR1 is SEHNR, CDR2 FQNEAQ (reference sequence).

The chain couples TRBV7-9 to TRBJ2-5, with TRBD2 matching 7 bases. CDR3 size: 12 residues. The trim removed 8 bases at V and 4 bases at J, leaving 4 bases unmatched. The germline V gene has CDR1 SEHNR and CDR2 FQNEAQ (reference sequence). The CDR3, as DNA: TGTGCCAGCTCCGGCGGGAGAGAGACCCAGTACTTC. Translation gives CASSGGRETQYF.

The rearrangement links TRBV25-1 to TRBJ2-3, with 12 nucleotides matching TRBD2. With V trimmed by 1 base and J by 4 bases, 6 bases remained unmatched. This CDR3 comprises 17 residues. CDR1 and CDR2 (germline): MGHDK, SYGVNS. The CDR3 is CASSEFASGRAPDTQYF. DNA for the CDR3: TGTGCCAGCAGTGAATTTGCTAGCGGGAGGGCCCCAGATACGCAGTATTTT.

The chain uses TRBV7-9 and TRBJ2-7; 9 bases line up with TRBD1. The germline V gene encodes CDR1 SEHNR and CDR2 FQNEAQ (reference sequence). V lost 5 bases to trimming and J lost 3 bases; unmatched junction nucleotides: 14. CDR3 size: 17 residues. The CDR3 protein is CASSQLRTGTGIYEQYF. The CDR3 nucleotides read TGTGCCAGCAGCCAACTCCGAACCGGGACAGGGATCTACGAGCAGTACTTC.

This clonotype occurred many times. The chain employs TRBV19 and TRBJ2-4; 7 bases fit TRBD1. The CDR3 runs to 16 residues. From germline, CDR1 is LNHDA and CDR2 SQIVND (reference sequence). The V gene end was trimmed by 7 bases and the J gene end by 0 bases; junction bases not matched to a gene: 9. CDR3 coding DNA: TGTGCCAGTAAATCAAGGACAGGAGAAGCCAAAAACATTCAGTACTTC. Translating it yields CASKSRTGEAKNIQYF.

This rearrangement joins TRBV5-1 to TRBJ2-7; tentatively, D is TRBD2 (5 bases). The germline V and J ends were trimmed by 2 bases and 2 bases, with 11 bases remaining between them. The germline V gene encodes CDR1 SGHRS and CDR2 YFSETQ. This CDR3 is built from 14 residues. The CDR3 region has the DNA TGCGCCAGCAGCTTAGGTAGCGACCCCTACGAGCAGTACTTC. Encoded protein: CASSLGSDPYEQYF.